These 19 T cell receptor beta chains were sequenced from one sample in a study of cytomegalovirus exposure and HLA in healthy donors. The PCR was carried out with 60 Vbeta primers and 13 Jbeta primers. The data were produced by immunoSEQ multiplex PCR, yet TCRdb's version contains in-frame clones alone and is incomplete. The sample lists about 140,000 clones, approximately 79% seen once, with 1.2% in the top ten. The specimen sequenced was PBMCs. These receptors were collected from a female donor in good health and CMV-seronegative.

The chain employs TRBV7-6 and TRBJ1-5; weak D call: TRBD1 (6 bases). Germline V gene data show CDR1 as SGHVS and CDR2 as FNYEAQ. The length of the CDR3 is 14 residues. V dropped 5 bases and J dropped 5 bases, with 13 bases sitting between them. As DNA, the CDR3 is TGTGCCAGCAGCCCGGGGGGGGGCGATCAGCCCCAGCATTTT. Its translation is CASSPGGGDQPQHF.

CDR3 DNA: TGTGCCAGCAGTGTGAGCCTAGCGGTAGATACGCAGTATTTT. It yields the protein CASSVSLAVDTQYF. The J gene is TRBJ2-3, the V gene TRBV2; TRBD2 agrees at 7 bases. Germline assignment: CDR1 SNHLY and CDR2 FYNNEI. V dropped 4 bases and J dropped 5; count of bases not matched to a gene: 6. The CDR3 loop spans 14 amino acids.

This clone was seen once. The chain has TRBV7-2 and TRBJ2-1; unclear D gene. Per germline, CDR1 SGHTA and CDR2 FQGNSA. The CDR3 covers 13 residues. Trimming pared 4 bases from V and 0 bases from J, leaving 4 bases between. DNA of the CDR3: TGTGCCAGCAGCTCAGACTCCTACAATGAGCAGTTCTTC. Protein sequence: CASSSDSYNEQFF. The full variable domain, completed using reference TRBV7-2 and TRBJ2-1, is GAGVSQSPSNKVTEKGKDVELRCDPISGHTALYWYRQSLGQGLEFLIYFQGNSAPDKSGLPSDRFSAERTGGSVSTLTIQRTQQEDSAVYLCASSSDSYNEQFFGPGTRLTVL.

The rearrangement links TRBV13 to TRBJ2-1; 14 bases fit TRBD2. CDR3 length: 20 amino acids. The trim removed 4 bases at V and 7 bases at J, leaving 18 bases unmatched. Germline CDR1 is PRHDT and CDR2 is FYEKMQ (reference sequence). The CDR3 is CASSYMEMTGTSGRMNEQFF. The CDR3 DNA reads TGTGCCAGCAGCTACATGGAGATGACCGGGACTAGCGGGAGAATGAATGAGCAGTTCTTC.

CDR3 DNA: TGTGCCAGCAGCGGCGGGACTAGCGGGGGTACCGGGGAGCTGTTTTTT. Amino acids: CASSGGTSGGTGELFF. V and J are TRBV7-8 and TRBJ2-2, with TRBD2 identical over 14 bases. Germline V CDR1 and CDR2: SGHVS, FQNEAQ. CDR3 length equals 16 residues. With 5 bases clipped from V and 5 bases from J, the junction kept 4 bases outside the gene matches.

This chain joins TRBV28 and TRBJ2-4, with D possibly TRBD2 on 5 matching bases. Germline assignment: CDR1 MDHEN and CDR2 SYDVKM. The CDR3 loop spans 15 amino acids. With 4 bases removed from V and 0 bases from J, the gap between germline ends came to 10 bases. Here the CDR3 reads CASSSEELAKNIQYF. CDR3 coding DNA: TGTGCCAGCAGTTCGGAGGAGCTAGCCAAAAACATTCAGTACTTC.

V gene TRBV7-8 combines with J gene TRBJ1-5; D unclear. This CDR3 spans 15 amino acids. V was shortened by 1 base and J by 1 base, with 8 bases between the two germline ends. The germline gives CDR1 SGHVS, CDR2 FQNEAQ. CDR3 sequence reads: CASSLGGLSNQPQHF. In DNA, the CDR3 is TGTGCCAGCAGCTTAGGAGGGTTAAGCAATCAGCCCCAGCATTTT.

This clone has a single count. This chain links TRBV5-1 with TRBJ1-1; 7 positions match TRBD1. Germline trimming cut 3 bases from V and 1 base from J; bases unmatched to any gene: 6. The germline gives CDR1 SGHRS, CDR2 YFSETQ. This CDR3 has 15 residues. The CDR3 here is CASSYSGTENTEAFF. Here the CDR3 DNA reads TGCGCCAGCAGCTACTCAGGGACAGAGAACACTGAAGCTTTCTTT.

The chain couples TRBV29-1 to TRBJ2-7, with D perhaps TRBD2 (6 bases). The CDR3 runs 13 residues. Between the trimmed V and J ends, which lost 6 bases and 3 bases, there was a span of 15 bases. Germline CDR1 SQVTM, CDR2 ANQGSEA. The CDR3, as DNA: TGCAGCGTGCGGGACGGGGAAAGCTACGAGCAGTACTTC. Translated, it gives CSVRDGESYEQYF.

V is TRBV5-1 and J is TRBJ1-4; TRBD1 agrees at 10 bases. Germline V gives CDR1 SGHRS, CDR2 YFSETQ. This CDR3 has 17 residues. J gave up 2 bases and V 4 bases, and 8 bases lay outside the gene matches. The CDR3, as DNA: TGCGCCAGCAGCGGCGGACAGGGGGATTCGACTAATGAAAAACTGTTTTTT. As protein: CASSGGQGDSTNEKLFF.

The chain recombines TRBV30 with TRBJ2-7; D might be TRBD2 (5 bases). The CDR3 sequence is 13 residues long. From germline, CDR1 is GTSNPN and CDR2 SVGIG (reference sequence). The V gene lost 3 bases and the J gene lost 0 bases, with 9 bases spanning the gap. The CDR3 sequence: CAWRMRASYEQYF. The CDR3 DNA sequence: TGTGCCTGGAGAATGAGGGCCTCCTACGAGCAGTACTTC.

The rearrangement joins TRBV9 to TRBJ1-2; D perhaps matches TRBD1 (6 bases). The CDR3 runs 19 residues. Germline CDR1 SGDLS, CDR2 YYNGEE. Trimming stripped 3 bases from V and 4 bases from J, with 28 bases between. DNA for the CDR3: TGTGCCAGCAGCGCACAATTAAATACGCGGACAGCCGTCCGCTATGGCTACACCTTC. Protein sequence: CASSAQLNTRTAVRYGYTF. Combining the CDR3 with reference TRBV9 and TRBJ1-2 gives the whole variable domain DSGVTQTPKHLITATGQRVTLRCSPRSGDLSVYWYQQSLDQGLQFLIQYYNGEERAKGNILERFSAQQFPDLHSELNLSSLELGDSALYFCASSAQLNTRTAVRYGYTFGSGTRLTVV.

The chain uses TRBV13 and TRBJ1-1; D may be TRBD1 (5 bases). Trimming removed 6 bases from V and 1 base from J, with 9 bases in between. Germline CDR1 and CDR2: PRHDT and FYEKMQ (reference sequence). The CDR3 runs 13 residues. The CDR3 DNA follows: TGTGCCAGCAGTCGAGGACAGAACACTGAAGCTTTCTTT. Translation: CASSRGQNTEAFF.

The gene calls are TRBV7-9 and TRBJ1-2; 9 bases are a match to TRBD1. CDR1 and CDR2 from the germline V gene are SEHNR and FQNEAQ (reference sequence). V was pared by 1 base and J by 4 bases, with 1 base of the junction left unmatched. The CDR3 totals 14 residues. This CDR3 reads CASSLEQGAYGYTF. CDR3 DNA sequence: TGTGCCAGCAGCTTAGAACAGGGGGCCTATGGCTACACCTTC.

The chain is built from TRBV2 and TRBJ2-4, with 9 bases fitting TRBD1. After removal of 8 bases from V and 5 bases from J, the junction contained 7 bases not matched to a gene. The CDR3 length is 14 residues. Germline V lookup: CDR1 SNHLY, CDR2 FYNNEI. The CDR3 here is CASGDGTGQNIQYF. The DNA of the CDR3 is TGTGCCAGCGGGGACGGGACAGGGCAAAACATTCAGTACTTC.

V gene TRBV7-9 combines with J gene TRBJ1-5; D is unclear. This CDR3 has 15 amino acids. With 1 base removed from V and 4 bases from J, the gap between germline ends came to 11 bases. Germline-derived CDR1 and CDR2 are SEHNR and FQNEAQ (reference sequence). CDR3 coding DNA: TGTGCCAGCAGCTTAGGAGGAGGCCGGAATCAGCCCCAGCATTTT. This encodes CASSLGGGRNQPQHF.

V and J are TRBV27 and TRBJ2-2; 12 positions match TRBD1. The V gene's germline CDR1 is MNHEY and CDR2 SMNVEV (reference sequence). J lost 4 bases, V lost 3 bases, and 3 bases had no gene match. The CDR3 runs 16 residues. The CDR3 reads CASSLGQGAFTGELFF. DNA of the CDR3: TGTGCCAGCAGTTTGGGACAGGGGGCCTTCACCGGGGAGCTGTTTTTT.

This chain links TRBV11-2 with TRBJ2-1, with TRBD2 matching 13 bases. The CDR3 loop spans 14 amino acids. Germline CDR1 reads SGHAT; CDR2 reads FQNNGV. J lost 6 bases, V lost 7 bases, and 3 bases had no gene match. In DNA form, the CDR3 reads TGTGCCAGCACCACTAGCGGGAGGGCCAATGAGCAGTTCTTC. Its protein is CASTTSGRANEQFF.

This sequence joins TRBV9 and TRBJ2-5, with TRBD1 identical over 7 bases. The J segment lost 5 bases and the V segment lost 0 bases, leaving 7 bases of the junction unmatched. The length of the CDR3 is 15 residues. Germline V lookup: CDR1 SGDLS, CDR2 YYNGEE. The chain's CDR3 is CASSVGTGVRETQYF. The CDR3 bases are TGTGCCAGCAGCGTAGGGACAGGAGTCAGGGAGACCCAGTACTTC. Supplemented by reference TRBV9 and TRBJ2-5, the full variable domain reads DSGVTQTPKHLITATGQRVTLRCSPRSGDLSVYWYQQSLDQGLQFLIQYYNGEERAKGNILERFSAQQFPDLHSELNLSSLELGDSALYFCASSVGTGVRETQYFGPGTRLLVL.